This T cell receptor (beta chain) was documented in a study of shared clonotypes between healthy human individuals. This clone has only one observation. As yet, its antigen is unknown. V shed 1 base, J shed 6 bases, and the junction held 5 bases outside the gene matches. Germline V gene data show CDR1 as LGHNT and CDR2 as FRNRAP. The CDR3 loop spans 15 amino acids. In the original processing: Junction-only sequences produced by ImmunoSEQ had no quality scores, so filtering differed. Method: immunoSEQ multiplex PCR; TCRdb's copy keeps in-frame clones and lacks some. V and J calls and clone size are given by that table; D and trimming were obtained from the DNA. In the table there are roughly 2,000,000 clones, 80% to 95% of which are singletons. Study-wide results and limits: Large depth notwithstanding, sorted-subset sequencing proved incomplete by rarefaction. Across subsets, estimated richness was generally greater for naive than for memory populations.

It was CD45RO-negative cells, positively selected for CCR7, that made up naive CD8 cells, with terminally differentiated effector memory CD45RA+ cells excluded. Adult donors, all healthy and HIV-negative, had no recent acute infections or vaccinations. J is TRBJ2-1 and V is TRBV12-5; 8 bases fit TRBD1. The clonotype comes from a man aged 18-30 years in good health. Some clones in this sample may be carry-over from other donors' samples. The sample comprised naive CD8+ T cells from PBMCs. The CDR3 bases are TGTGCTAGTGGTTTGGGCCAGGGGGCTGGCAATGAGCAGTTCTTC. Residues: CASGLGQGAGNEQFF.